Each of the 17 T cell receptor beta chains below was sequenced from the same sample in a study of blood T cells in healthy people across ages. The authors ran a second PCR of roughly 6 to 12 cycles using a sample-barcoded 5' primer and a J-beta primer mix. TCRdb re-called the 5' RACE reads with MiXCR, one entry per CDR3 protein. The repertoire holds 600,000 or so distinct CDR3 sequences, with around 31% as singletons. Sequenced input: blood. The receptors come from a woman older than 75 in good health.

This clonotype was seen at least ten times. The chain combines TRBV13 with TRBJ1-1; a possible D gene is TRBD1 (5 bases). Trimming left V 5 bases short and J 5 bases short, with 12 bases between. The CDR3 has 13 residues. Germline V gene lookup returns CDR1 PRHDT and CDR2 FYEKMQ (reference sequence). The CDR3 DNA follows: TGTGCCAGCAGCCCTGCACGGGGGACTGAAGCTTTCTTT. Encoded protein: CASSPARGTEAFF.

At least ten counts were recorded for this clonotype. The gene calls are TRBV7-2 and TRBJ2-1, with 8 bases identical to TRBD2. From germline, CDR1 is SGHTA and CDR2 FQGNSA. The V gene end was trimmed by 5 bases and the J gene end by 8 bases; junction bases not matched to a gene: 14. CDR3 size: 16 residues. The CDR3 spells CASSLSGGRIFYEQFF. CDR3 DNA sequence: TGTGCCAGCAGCCTAAGCGGGGGTCGGATCTTTTATGAGCAGTTCTTC.

Here the CDR3 reads CASNLQDYYGYTF. CDR3 in DNA: TGTGCCAGCAACCTCCAGGATTACTATGGCTACACCTTC. V and J are TRBV7-8 and TRBJ1-2; the D is unclear. The length of the CDR3 is 13 residues. Per germline, CDR1 SGHVS and CDR2 FQNEAQ. Trimming pared 7 bases from V and 3 bases from J, leaving 12 bases between.

Of note for this clonotype: This sequence may be a read error, since a much larger clone differs from it by one base. The chain links TRBV7-2 to TRBJ2-1; 12 bases are shared with TRBD2. This CDR3 contains 19 residues. J was trimmed by 3 bases and V by 2 bases; bases with no gene match: 11. Germline V CDR1 and CDR2: SGHTA, FQGNSA. CDR3 residues: CASSLTPRLAGARYNEQFF. The CDR3 DNA is TGTGCCAGCAGCTTAACGCCGAGACTAGCGGGGGCCCGCTACAATGAGCAGTTCTTC.

J is TRBJ1-2 and V is TRBV3-1, with 9 bases fitting TRBD1. V gave up 2 bases and J gave up 5 bases; unmatched junction bases: 6. This CDR3 has 15 residues. Germline CDR1 LGHDT, CDR2 YNNKEL (reference sequence). The CDR3 nucleotides read TGTGCCAGCAGCCAACGGGACAGGGAACTATATGGCTACACCTTC. This gives the protein CASSQRDRELYGYTF. The full variable domain, in which reference TRBV3-1 and TRBJ1-2 provide the parts outside the CDR3, is DTAVSQTPKYLVTQMGNDKSIKCEQNLGHDTMYWYKQDSKKFLKIMFSYNNKELIINETVPNRFSPKSPDKAHLNLHINSLELGDSAVYFCASSQRDRELYGYTFGSGTRLTVV.

The genes are TRBV11-2 and TRBJ2-3, with 10 nucleotides matching TRBD2. This CDR3 comprises 15 residues. The trim removed 5 bases at V and 6 bases at J, leaving 8 bases unmatched. Germline CDR1 and CDR2: SGHAT and FQNNGV. CDR3 protein: CASSPPGLASDTQYF. The CDR3 DNA follows: TGTGCCAGCAGCCCACCGGGACTAGCGTCTGATACGCAGTATTTT.

The chain carries TRBV7-2 and TRBJ2-5; 8 positions agree with TRBD1. The J call is uncertain, as TRBJ2-7 better fits the DNA end. This CDR3 is 15 amino acids long. Germline V CDR1 and CDR2: SGHTA, FQGNSA. The CDR3: CASSLGQGLAYEQYF. Written as DNA, the CDR3 is TGTGCCAGCAGCTTAGGACAGGGGCTCGCCTACGAGCAGTACTTC.

CDR3 in amino acids: CASSQSFGFDTEAFF. DNA of the CDR3: TGTGCCAGCAGCCAATCATTCGGGTTTGACACTGAAGCTTTCTTT. The V and J genes are TRBV16 and TRBJ1-1; no reliable D call. V lost 0 bases, J lost 3 bases, and 11 bases lay in between. The germline CDR1 and CDR2 sequences are KGHSY and FQNENV. The CDR3 is made up of 15 amino acids.

This clonotype showed up just a few times. V is TRBV20-1 and J is TRBJ2-3, with 7 bases that match TRBD2. The CDR3 totals 15 residues. V was pared by 5 bases and J by 3 bases, with 11 bases of the junction left unmatched. Per the germline V gene, CDR1 is DFQATT and CDR2 is SNEGSKA (reference sequence). In DNA, the CDR3 is TGCAGTGCTGTTAATCGCGGGAGCGGGACAGATACGCAGTATTTT. Protein sequence: CSAVNRGSGTDTQYF.

As to this clonotype: The junction departs from germline at one end; a sequencing error may be responsible. The genes are TRBV20-1 and TRBJ2-1, with 7 bases fitting TRBD1. The CDR3 is 16 residues long. Germline assignment: CDR1 DFQATT and CDR2 SNEGSKA (reference sequence). The CDR3 DNA is TGCGGTGCTAGGGATTTCGGACAGGTACTTTACAATGAGCAGTTCTTC. It is translated as CGARDFGQVLYNEQFF.

The V and J genes are TRBV5-1 and TRBJ2-5; D call uncertain. The J call is in doubt because the DNA end fits TRBJ2-7 better. The CDR3 spans 14 residues. Germline-derived CDR1 and CDR2 are SGHRS and YFSETQ. In DNA, the CDR3 is TGCGCCAGCAGCCTCATGTTCGGAACCTACGAGCAGTACTTC. Its translation is CASSLMFGTYEQYF.

This clonotype was picked up a small number of times. This chain uses TRBV3-1 with TRBJ2-7; 8 nucleotides line up with TRBD1. Trimming at V came to 4 bases and at J to 5 bases, leaving 7 bases not matched to a gene. This CDR3 region has 14 residues. Germline loops: CDR1 LGHDT, CDR2 YNNKEL (reference sequence). CDR3 coding DNA: TGTGCCAGCAGCCCCGGGACAGGAAGCAACGAGCAGTACTTC. Its translation is CASSPGTGSNEQYF.

The chain carries TRBV12-3 or TRBV12-4 and TRBJ2-7, with 8 bases lining up with TRBD2. This CDR3 contains 16 residues. After removal of 5 bases from V and 2 bases from J, the junction contained 11 bases not matched to a gene. The CDR3 region has the DNA TGTGCCAGCAGTCCCGGAGCGGGGGCGATTCCCTACGAGCAGTACTTC. This translates into CASSPGAGAIPYEQYF.

At least ten counts were recorded for this clonotype. The genes are TRBV10-3 and TRBJ1-4; perhaps TRBD1 as D (5 bases). Germline V CDR1 and CDR2: ENHRY, SYGVKD. The V end was cut by 2 bases, the J end by 2 bases, with 9 bases between. The CDR3 is 15 residues long. The CDR3 DNA reads as TGTGCCATCAGTGAGGGGGGGACGACTAATGAAAAACTGTTTTTT. Its translation: CAISEGGTTNEKLFF.

This clonotype was observed at least ten times. CDR3 protein: CASSSSGIPYNEQFF. The CDR3 DNA is TGTGCCAGCAGTTCTAGCGGTATCCCCTACAATGAGCAGTTCTTC. The rearrangement uses TRBV28 and TRBJ2-1, with 7 bases matching TRBD2. CDR3 length equals 15 residues. CDR1 and CDR2 from the germline V gene are MDHEN and SYDVKM. Trimming took 4 bases from V and 2 from J; bases not matched to a gene: 5.

As regards this clonotype: A much larger clone differs by one base, so this may be a read error. J is TRBJ1-4 and V is TRBV12-3 or TRBV12-4, with unresolved D. The CDR3 extends over 13 amino acids. CDR3 coding DNA: TGTGCCAGCAGTTTAATTGAGGGCGGAAAACGGTTTTTT. It translates to CASSLIEGGKRFF.

Comments on this clonotype: This sequence may be a read error, since a much larger clone differs from it by one base. V and J are TRBV27 and TRBJ1-6; TRBD1 matches 7 bases. The V gene's germline CDR1 is MNHEY and CDR2 SMNVEV (reference sequence). The CDR3 runs to 13 residues. CDR3: CASTQTQGTPPHF. The CDR3 DNA reads TGTGCCAGCACCCAGACACAGGGGACACCCCCCCACTTT.